Presented here are 13 T cell receptor beta chains from one specimen sequenced in a study of T cell responses to AZD1222 COVID-19 vaccine. TCRdb keeps only in-frame clones here, not all; method: immunoSEQ multiplex PCR. This sample carries approximately 140,000 clones, 75% to 95% of them seen once, and the ten largest clones take about 1.9%. The sequenced sample was peripheral blood, obtained 28 days after the second AZD1222 dose. The source of these receptors is an adult who received the AZD1222 COVID-19 vaccine.

The CDR3 sequence: CATSHHRGPDYWETQYF. In nucleotides, the CDR3 is TGTGCCACCAGTCATCACAGGGGACCCGACTATTGGGAGACCCAGTACTTC. V is TRBV15 and J is TRBJ2-5; 7 bases agree with TRBD1. The germline V gene encodes CDR1 LNHNV and CDR2 YYDKDF (reference sequence). This CDR3 is 17 amino acids long. After removal of 6 bases from V and 5 bases from J, the junction contained 18 bases not matched to a gene.

The rearrangement links TRBV9 to TRBJ1-1; a possible D gene is TRBD1 (5 bases). Germline V gene lookup returns CDR1 SGDLS and CDR2 YYNGEE. The CDR3 is 18 amino acids. V lost 0 bases and J 2 bases, leaving 20 bases between the germline ends. The CDR3 reads CASSVGGWGEGKNTEAFF. CDR3 DNA sequence: TGTGCCAGCAGCGTAGGGGGCTGGGGGGAAGGTAAAAACACTGAAGCTTTCTTT. The entire variable domain, with the rest obtained from reference TRBV9 and TRBJ1-1, is as follows: DSGVTQTPKHLITATGQRVTLRCSPRSGDLSVYWYQQSLDQGLQFLIQYYNGEERAKGNILERFSAQQFPDLHSELNLSSLELGDSALYFCASSVGGWGEGKNTEAFFGQGTRLTVV.

This clone was recorded once. This chain uses TRBV3-1 (or the pseudogene TRBV3-2) with TRBJ2-1; D may be TRBD2 (6 bases). V dropped 1 base and J dropped 4 bases, with 14 bases sitting between them. CDR1 is LGHDT, CDR2 YNNKEL, per germline (reference sequence). This CDR3 contains 16 residues. The CDR3 sequence is CASSQGEGTGYNEQFF. As DNA, the CDR3 is TGTGCCAGCAGCCAAGGTGAGGGGACTGGATACAATGAGCAGTTCTTC.

The chain uses TRBV2 and TRBJ1-5; the D is unclear. Between the trimmed V and J ends, which lost 7 bases and 0 bases, there was a span of 13 bases. The length of the CDR3 is 15 residues. Germline CDR1 and CDR2: SNHLY and FYNNEI. The CDR3 reads CASKSAVSSNQPQHF. Written as DNA, the CDR3 is TGTGCCAGCAAATCGGCAGTCTCTAGCAATCAGCCCCAGCATTTT. The entire variable domain, with the rest obtained from reference TRBV2 and TRBJ1-5, is as follows: EPEVTQTPSHQVTQMGQEVILRCVPISNHLYFYWYRQILGQKVEFLVSFYNNEISEKSEIFDDQFSVERPDGSNFTLKIRSTKLEDSAMYFCASKSAVSSNQPQHFGDGTRLSIL.

The chain uses TRBV28 and TRBJ1-2; maybe TRBD1 (5 bases). Germline V gene sequence: CDR1 MDHEN, CDR2 SYDVKM. The CDR3 runs 12 residues. Trimming removed 7 bases at V and 3 bases at J, with 9 bases between. For the CDR3, the DNA is TGTGCCAGCACCGGACATGACTATGGCTACACCTTC. Its protein product is CASTGHDYGYTF.

The CDR3 here is CASRRMVGEGGYTF. DNA of the CDR3: TGTGCCAGCAGGAGAATGGTTGGGGAAGGTGGCTACACCTTC. The chain combines TRBV6-5 with TRBJ1-2; D is unclear. The V end lost 6 bases, the J end lost 7 bases, and 18 bases lay between the germline ends. Germline V gene data show CDR1 as MNHEY and CDR2 as SVGAGI. This CDR3 contains 14 residues.

This chain connects TRBV11-3 to TRBJ1-6; D is unresolved. The CDR3 has 14 residues. Trimming took off 2 bases at V and 8 bases at J, with 10 bases between the two ends. CDR1 and CDR2 (germline): SGHNT, YENEEA. The DNA of the CDR3 is TGTGCCAGCAGCTTATCGCGGGGAGATTCACCCCTCCACTTT. Protein: CASSLSRGDSPLHF.

The CDR3 reads CASSPPYWPGNTIYF. CDR3 DNA sequence: TGTGCCAGCTCACCACCCTATTGGCCCGGAAACACCATATATTTT. The chain has TRBV18 and TRBJ1-3; D unclear. This CDR3 has 15 residues. Germline assignment: CDR1 KGHSH and CDR2 LQKENI. The V end lost 0 bases, the J end lost 4 bases, and 10 bases lay between the germline ends.

The chain uses TRBV29-1 and TRBJ2-3; possible D gene TRBD2, 6 bases. Germline CDR1 SQVTM, CDR2 ANQGSEA. With 6 bases removed from V and 2 bases from J, the gap between germline ends came to 18 bases. The CDR3 loop spans 15 amino acids. CDR3 sequence: CSVKGLATFTDTQYF. For the CDR3, the DNA is TGCAGCGTGAAGGGGCTAGCGACCTTCACAGATACGCAGTATTTT.

CDR3 loop: CASSLRGNTEAFF. CDR3 sequence (DNA): TGTGCCAGCAGTTTAAGGGGGAACACTGAAGCTTTCTTT. This chain links TRBV12-3 or TRBV12-4 with TRBJ1-1; a weak D match, TRBD1 (5 bases). With 2 bases removed from V and 1 base from J, the gap between germline ends came to 5 bases. The length of the CDR3 is 13 residues.

This sequence joins TRBV7-2 and TRBJ2-3, with D perhaps matching TRBD2 (6 bases). Trimming took 0 bases from V and 3 from J, leaving 13 bases between them. Germline lookup yields CDR1 SGHTA and CDR2 FQGNSA. CDR3 size: 16 residues. CDR3 bases: TGTGCCAGCAGCTTAGCTAGCGGTAGTGGGACAGATACGCAGTATTTT. It translates to CASSLASGSGTDTQYF.

The table lists this clone with a few counts. The chain uses TRBV10-3 and TRBJ1-1, with 9 bases identical to TRBD1. The trim removed 6 bases at V and 7 bases at J, leaving 6 bases unmatched. The CDR3 consists of 13 residues. CDR1 is ENHRY, CDR2 SYGVKD, per germline. The CDR3 DNA follows: TGTGCCATCAGCCCGGGACAGGGAGGTGAAGCTTTCTTT. Protein: CAISPGQGGEAFF.

The rearrangement uses TRBV13 and TRBJ1-6, with D perhaps matching TRBD1 (6 bases). The CDR3 is 15 residues long. Germline V gives CDR1 PRHDT, CDR2 FYEKMQ (reference sequence). Trimming took 6 bases from V and 7 from J, leaving 16 bases between them. The CDR3 here is CASRLKGGANSPLHF. CDR3 DNA sequence: TGTGCCAGCAGATTAAAGGGGGGGGCGAATTCACCCCTCCACTTT.